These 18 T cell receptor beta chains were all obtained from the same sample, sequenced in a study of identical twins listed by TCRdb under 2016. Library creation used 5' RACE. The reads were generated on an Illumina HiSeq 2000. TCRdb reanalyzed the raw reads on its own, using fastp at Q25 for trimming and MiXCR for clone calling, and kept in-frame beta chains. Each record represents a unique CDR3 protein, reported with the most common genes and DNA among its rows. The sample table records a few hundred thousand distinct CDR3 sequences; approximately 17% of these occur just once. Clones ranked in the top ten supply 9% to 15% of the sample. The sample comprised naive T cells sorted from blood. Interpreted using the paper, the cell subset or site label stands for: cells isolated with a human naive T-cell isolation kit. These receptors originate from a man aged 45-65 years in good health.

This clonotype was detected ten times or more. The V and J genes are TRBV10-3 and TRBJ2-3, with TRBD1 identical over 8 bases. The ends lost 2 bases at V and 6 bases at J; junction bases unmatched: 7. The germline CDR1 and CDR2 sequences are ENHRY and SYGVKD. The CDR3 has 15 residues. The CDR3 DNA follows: TGTGCCATCAGTGAGGCAGGGGGCTCGCTGGATACGCAGTATTTT. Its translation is CAISEAGGSLDTQYF.

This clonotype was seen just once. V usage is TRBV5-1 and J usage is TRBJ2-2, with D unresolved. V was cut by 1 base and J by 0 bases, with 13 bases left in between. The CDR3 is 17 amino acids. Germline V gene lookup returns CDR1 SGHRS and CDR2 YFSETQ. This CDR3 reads CASSLSFRRANTGELFF. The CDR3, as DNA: TGCGCCAGCAGCTTGTCTTTCCGACGCGCGAACACCGGGGAGCTGTTTTTT.

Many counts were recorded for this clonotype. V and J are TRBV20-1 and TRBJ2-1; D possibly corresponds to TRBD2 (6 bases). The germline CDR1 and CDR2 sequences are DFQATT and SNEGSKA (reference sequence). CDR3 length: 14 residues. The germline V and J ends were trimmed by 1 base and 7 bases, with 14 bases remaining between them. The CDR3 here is CSARAGTPGNEQFF. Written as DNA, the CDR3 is TGCAGTGCTAGAGCTGGGACTCCGGGGAATGAGCAGTTCTTC.

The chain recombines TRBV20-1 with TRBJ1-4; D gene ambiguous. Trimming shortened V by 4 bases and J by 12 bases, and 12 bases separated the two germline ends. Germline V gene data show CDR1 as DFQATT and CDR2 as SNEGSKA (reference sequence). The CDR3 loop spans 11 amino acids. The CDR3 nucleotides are TGCAGTGCTAAACATAACTGGGAACTGTTTTTT. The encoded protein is CSAKHNWELFF.

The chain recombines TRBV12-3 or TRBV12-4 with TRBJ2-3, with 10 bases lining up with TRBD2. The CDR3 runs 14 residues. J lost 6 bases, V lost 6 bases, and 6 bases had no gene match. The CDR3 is CASSHTSGVDTQYF. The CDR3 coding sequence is TGTGCCAGCAGCCATACTAGCGGGGTGGATACGCAGTATTTT.

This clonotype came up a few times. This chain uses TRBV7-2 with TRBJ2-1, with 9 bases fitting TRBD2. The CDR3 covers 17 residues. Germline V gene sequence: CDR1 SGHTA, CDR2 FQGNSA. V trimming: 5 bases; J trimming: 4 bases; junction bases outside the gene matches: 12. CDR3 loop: CASSGQRREGPYNEQFF. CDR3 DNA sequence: TGTGCCAGCAGCGGACAAAGGCGGGAGGGCCCGTACAATGAGCAGTTCTTC.

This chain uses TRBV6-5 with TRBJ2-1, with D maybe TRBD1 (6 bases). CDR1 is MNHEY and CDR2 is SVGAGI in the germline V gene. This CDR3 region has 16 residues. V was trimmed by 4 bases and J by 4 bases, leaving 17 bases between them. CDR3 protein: CASSLLGRGDYNEQFF. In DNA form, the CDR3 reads TGTGCCAGCAGTTTGTTAGGCAGGGGCGATTACAATGAGCAGTTCTTC.

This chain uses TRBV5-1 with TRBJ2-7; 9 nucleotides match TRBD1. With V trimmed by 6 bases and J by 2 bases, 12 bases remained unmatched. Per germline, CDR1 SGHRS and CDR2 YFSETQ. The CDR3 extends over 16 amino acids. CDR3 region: CASTQDNRGRPYEQYF. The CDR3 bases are TGCGCCAGCACCCAAGATAACAGGGGGCGGCCCTACGAGCAGTACTTC. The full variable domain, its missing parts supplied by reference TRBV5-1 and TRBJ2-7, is KAGVTQTPRYLIKTRGQQVTLSCSPISGHRSVSWYQQTPGQGLQFLFEYFSETQRNKGNFPGRFSGRQFSNSRSEMNVSTLELGDSALYLCASTQDNRGRPYEQYFGPGTRLTVT.

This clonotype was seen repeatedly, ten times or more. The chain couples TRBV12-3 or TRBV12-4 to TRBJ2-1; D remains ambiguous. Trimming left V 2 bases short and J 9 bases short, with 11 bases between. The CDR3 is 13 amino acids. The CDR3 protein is CASSLHSRIEQFF. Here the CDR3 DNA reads TGTGCCAGCAGTTTACACAGCCGGATTGAGCAGTTCTTC.

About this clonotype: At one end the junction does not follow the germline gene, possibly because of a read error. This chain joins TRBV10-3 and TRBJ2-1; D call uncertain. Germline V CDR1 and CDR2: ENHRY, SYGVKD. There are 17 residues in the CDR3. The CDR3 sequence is CAISESSYRALYNKQFF. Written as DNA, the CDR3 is TGTGCCATCAGTGAGTCTTCTTACCGGGCACTATACAATAAGCAGTTCTTC.

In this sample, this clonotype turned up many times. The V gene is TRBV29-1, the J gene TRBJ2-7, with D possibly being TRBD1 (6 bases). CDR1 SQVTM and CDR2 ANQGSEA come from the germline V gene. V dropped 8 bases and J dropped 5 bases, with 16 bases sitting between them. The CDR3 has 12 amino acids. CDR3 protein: CSFTQGLNEQYF. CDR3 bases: TGCAGCTTTACACAGGGTCTAAACGAGCAGTACTTC.

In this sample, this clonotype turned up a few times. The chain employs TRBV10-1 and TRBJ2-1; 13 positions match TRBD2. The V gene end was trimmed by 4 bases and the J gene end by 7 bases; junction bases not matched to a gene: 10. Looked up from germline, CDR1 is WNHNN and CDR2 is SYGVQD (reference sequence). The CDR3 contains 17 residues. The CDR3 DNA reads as TGCGCCAGCAGTGGGGGGACTAGCGGGACGTTTGGGAATGAGCAGTTCTTC. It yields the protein CASSGGTSGTFGNEQFF.

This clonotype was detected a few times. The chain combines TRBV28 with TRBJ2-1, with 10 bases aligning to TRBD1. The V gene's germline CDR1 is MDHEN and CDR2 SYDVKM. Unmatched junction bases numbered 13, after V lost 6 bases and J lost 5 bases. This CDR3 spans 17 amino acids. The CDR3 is CASSPNPGQGFHNEQFF. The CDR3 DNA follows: TGTGCCAGCAGCCCTAATCCGGGACAGGGGTTCCACAATGAGCAGTTCTTC.

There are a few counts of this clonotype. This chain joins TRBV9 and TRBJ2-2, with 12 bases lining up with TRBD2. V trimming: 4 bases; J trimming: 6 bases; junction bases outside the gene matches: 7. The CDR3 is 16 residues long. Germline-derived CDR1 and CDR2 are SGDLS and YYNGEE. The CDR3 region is CASSPWPSGRAGELFF. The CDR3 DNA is TGTGCCAGCAGCCCCTGGCCTAGCGGGAGGGCCGGGGAGCTGTTTTTT.

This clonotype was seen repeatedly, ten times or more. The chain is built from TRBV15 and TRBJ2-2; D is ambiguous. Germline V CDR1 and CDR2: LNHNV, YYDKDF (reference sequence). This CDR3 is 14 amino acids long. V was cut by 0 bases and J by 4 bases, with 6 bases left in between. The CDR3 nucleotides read TGTGCCACCAGCAGAGACTTGAGCACCGGGGAGCTGTTTTTT. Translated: CATSRDLSTGELFF.

CDR3 region: CASSFEDSSYNEQFF. The DNA of the CDR3 is TGCGCCAGCAGCTTTGAAGATAGCTCCTACAATGAGCAGTTCTTC. The chain recombines TRBV5-1 with TRBJ2-1; D unresolved. Germline loops: CDR1 SGHRS, CDR2 YFSETQ. The CDR3 has 15 residues. V was pared by 2 bases and J by 0 bases, with 9 bases between.

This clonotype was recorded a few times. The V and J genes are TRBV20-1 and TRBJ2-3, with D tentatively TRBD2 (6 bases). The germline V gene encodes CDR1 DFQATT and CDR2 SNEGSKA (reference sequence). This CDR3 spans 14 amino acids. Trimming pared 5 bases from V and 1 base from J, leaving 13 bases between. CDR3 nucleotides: TGCAGTGCTCGGGGCTCGGGAGGCACAGATACGCAGTATTTT. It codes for CSARGSGGTDTQYF.

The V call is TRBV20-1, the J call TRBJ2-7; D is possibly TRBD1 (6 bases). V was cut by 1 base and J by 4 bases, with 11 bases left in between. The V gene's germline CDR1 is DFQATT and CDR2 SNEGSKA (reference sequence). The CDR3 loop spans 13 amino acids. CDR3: CSARVWDTYEQYF. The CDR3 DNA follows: TGCAGTGCTAGAGTCTGGGACACTTACGAGCAGTACTTC.